This T cell receptor beta chain was recorded in a study of Ad26.COV2.S vaccination and SARS-CoV-2 variants. Turning to the study itself: COV1001, an Ad26.COV2.S trial, supplied this vaccine-arm donor. Participants got Ad26.COV2.S intramuscularly, once or twice 56 days apart. Study-wide points: Vaccine recipients posted higher spike-specific TCR breadth than their placebo counterparts.

Treatment defined: 15 to 20 received Ad26.COV2.S at low or high dose, single or two shots; roughly five received placebo; per-sample allocation not given. Sampling occurred on day 63 after the first vaccine or placebo injection. This person who donated was an adult of 18-55 years in Boston. To note about this clone: The antigen remains undetermined.

The CDR3 is 15 residues long. CDR1 and CDR2 from the germline V gene are MNHEY and SVGAGI. V lost 10 bases to trimming and J lost 1 base, with 17 bases between them. The assay was immunoSEQ multiplex PCR, and TCRdb's table has in-frame clones only and misses some. The sample lists around 400,000 clones, around 82% occurring once. The gene calls are TRBV6-5 and TRBJ1-3; tentative D call: TRBD1 (6 bases). The sequencing used peripheral blood, collected in a trial of Ad26.COV2.S vaccine versus placebo. This TCR derives from a person aged 18-65 years who received the Ad26.COV2.S COVID-19 vaccine or a placebo. The CDR3 DNA is TGTGCCACCAGGGGCCTCCGCCGGTCTGGAAACACCATATATTTT. It yields the protein CATRGLRRSGNTIYF.